A selection of T cell receptor beta chains follows, all from one sample in a study of T cell clones after liver transplantation. This table comes from immunoSEQ multiplex PCR, and its TCRdb copy is limited to in-frame clones, with some not included. The sample carries under 55,000 clones, about 86% recorded once. The sample in question was CD4+ T cells from blood, obtained 24 months after liver transplant. These receptors came from a human patient who received a liver transplant. The T cells may partly be graft donor cells. Both conserved end residues are part of each CDR3. D genes are given only for firm matches. Size is omitted from some rows. Given values are once, few, many or a class for expanded clones.

abundance,v_gene,j_gene,d_gene,CDR3nt,CDR3aa
.,TRBV7-9,TRBJ2-3,.,TGTGCCAGCAGCTTAGCTAGCGCAGGGGTAGATACGCAGTATTTT,CASSLASAGVDTQYF
.,TRBV9,TRBJ2-7,TRBD2,TGTGCCAGCAGCGTAGAAGCGGGGGAGACCTACGAGCAGTACTTC,CASSVEAGETYEQYF
.,TRBV6-6,TRBJ2-7,.,TGTGCCAGCAGGCCTCCTCACAGGGACGAGCAGTACTTC,CASRPPHRDEQYF
.,TRBV5-8,TRBJ2-3,TRBD2,TGTGCCAGCAGCCTCGGCGGGAGGGCAGATACGCAGTATTTT,CASSLGGRADTQYF
.,TRBV7-2,TRBJ2-1,.,TGTGCCCTAGGCGGGAAGGGGTCCTACAATGAGCAGTTCTTC,CALGGKGSYNEQFF
.,TRBV28,TRBJ2-1,TRBD2,TGTGCCAGCAGTACACCAGCGGGGAATGAGCAGTTCTTC,CASSTPAGNEQFF
.,TRBV9,TRBJ2-2,.,TGTGCCAGCAGCGTAGCTTCGGACGTGAACACCGGGGAGCTGTTTTTT,CASSVASDVNTGELFF
.,TRBV6-5,TRBJ2-2,.,TGTGCCAGCAGCCCAACCGGCCGGGCCGGGGAGCTGTTTTTT,CASSPTGRAGELFF
.,TRBV5-4,TRBJ2-7,.,TGTGCCAGCAGCGCGGACCCCCCGGGAGAGCAGTACTTC,CASSADPPGEQYF
.,TRBV28,TRBJ2-5,.,TGTGCCAGCAGTTTAACCAGAATTGGTACCCAGTACTTC,CASSLTRIGTQYF
.,TRBV6-1,TRBJ2-2,TRBD1,TGTGCCAGCAGTTTGGGGACAGGGGGCATCAGGGAGCTGTTTTTT,CASSLGTGGIRELFF
once,TRBV5-4,TRBJ1-5,.,TGTGCCAGCAGCCGAACGAAATGGATCGGCAATCAGCCCCAGCATTTT,CASSRTKWIGNQPQHF
few,TRBV11-2,TRBJ2-7,.,TGTGCCAGCAGCCCCCAAGCAGGGGTTCACGAGCAGTACTTC,CASSPQAGVHEQYF
.,TRBV2,TRBJ1-1,TRBD1,TGTGCCAACCGGGACAGGGGGAACACTGAAGCTTTCTTT,CANRDRGNTEAFF
.,TRBV15,TRBJ1-5,TRBD1,TGTGCCACCAGCAGAACAAGACAGGGACAAGGGCCCCAGCATTTT,CATSRTRQGQGPQHF
few,TRBV7-8,TRBJ1-2,TRBD1,TGTGCCAGCAGCTGGGGACAGCAGGGCTACACCTTC,CASSWGQQGYTF
once,TRBV9,TRBJ2-3,.,TGTGCCAGCAGCGTACAGGGTTTGGATACGCAGTATTTT,CASSVQGLDTQYF
.,TRBV5-1,TRBJ2-1,.,TGCGCCAGCAGGGCCGGGGAGACCTACAATGAGCAGTTCTTC,CASRAGETYNEQFF
.,TRBV15,TRBJ1-4,.,TGTGCCACCAGCTACCGGTCAGGGGCGGAAAAACTGTTTTTT,CATSYRSGAEKLFF
few,TRBV18,TRBJ2-5,.,TGTGCCAGCTCACCTACGACAGGTTCCCAAGAGACCCAGTACTTC,CASSPTTGSQETQYF
few,TRBV2,TRBJ1-2,.,TGTGCCAGCACCCGGGGGAGTGGGGGGGATGGCTACACCTTC,CASTRGSGGDGYTF
.,TRBV28,TRBJ2-5,TRBD2,TGTGCCAGCAGTTTTCCGACTAGCGGGAGTGAGACCCAGTACTTC,CASSFPTSGSETQYF
few,TRBV6-1,TRBJ1-2,.,TGTGCCAGCAGTGAAGGACTTCAGACAAATGGCTACACCTTC,CASSEGLQTNGYTF
.,TRBV10-3,TRBJ1-5,.,TGTGCCATCAGTGACCCCGGGGGGAATCAGCCCCAGCATTTT,CAISDPGGNQPQHF
.,TRBV5-1,TRBJ1-6,.,TGCGCCAGCAGCCGCCAGGCTGCCAGCTCCTATAATTCACCCCTCCACTTT,CASSRQAASSYNSPLHF